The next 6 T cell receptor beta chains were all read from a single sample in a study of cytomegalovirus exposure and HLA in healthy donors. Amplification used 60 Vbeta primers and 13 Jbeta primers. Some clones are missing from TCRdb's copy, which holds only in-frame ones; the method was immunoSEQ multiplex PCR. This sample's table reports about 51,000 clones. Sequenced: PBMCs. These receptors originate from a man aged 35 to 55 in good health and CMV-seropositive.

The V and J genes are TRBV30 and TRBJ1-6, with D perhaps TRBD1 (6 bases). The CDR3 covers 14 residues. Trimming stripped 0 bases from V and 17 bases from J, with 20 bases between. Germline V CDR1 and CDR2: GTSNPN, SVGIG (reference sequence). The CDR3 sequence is CAWSVNQGTPRFHF. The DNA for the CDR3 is TGTGCCTGGAGTGTAAACCAGGGGACCCCTCGGTTCCACTTT.

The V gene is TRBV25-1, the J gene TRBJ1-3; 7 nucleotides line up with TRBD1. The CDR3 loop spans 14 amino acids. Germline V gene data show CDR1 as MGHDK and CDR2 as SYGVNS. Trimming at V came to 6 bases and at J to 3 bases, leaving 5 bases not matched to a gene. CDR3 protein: CASRMTGIGNTIYF. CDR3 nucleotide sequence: TGTGCCAGCAGGATGACAGGGATTGGAAACACCATATATTTT.

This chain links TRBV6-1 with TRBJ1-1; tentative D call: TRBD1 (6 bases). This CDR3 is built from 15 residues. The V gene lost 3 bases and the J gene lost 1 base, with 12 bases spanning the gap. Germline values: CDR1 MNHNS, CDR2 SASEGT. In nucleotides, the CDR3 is TGTGCCAGCAGTGAGAAGGGACAATCGAACACTGAAGCTTTCTTT. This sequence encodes CASSEKGQSNTEAFF.

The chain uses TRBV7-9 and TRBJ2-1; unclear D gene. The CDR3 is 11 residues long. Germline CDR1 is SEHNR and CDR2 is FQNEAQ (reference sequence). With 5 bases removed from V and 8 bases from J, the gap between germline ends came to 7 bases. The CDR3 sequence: CASSPFDEQFF. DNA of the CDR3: TGTGCCAGCAGCCCCTTCGATGAGCAGTTCTTC.

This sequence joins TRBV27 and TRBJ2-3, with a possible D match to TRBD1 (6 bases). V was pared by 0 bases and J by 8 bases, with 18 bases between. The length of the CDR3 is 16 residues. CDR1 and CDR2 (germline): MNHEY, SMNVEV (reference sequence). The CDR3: CASSLSPQGSRVTQYF. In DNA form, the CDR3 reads TGTGCCAGCAGTTTATCCCCCCAGGGGAGTAGGGTTACGCAGTATTTT.

The CDR3 sequence is CASSQEKGAEYNSPLHF. CDR3 nucleotides: TGCGCCAGCAGCCAAGAAAAGGGGGCAGAATATAATTCACCCCTCCACTTT. The chain links TRBV4-1 to TRBJ1-6; 7 bases agree with TRBD1. The CDR3 is 17 amino acids. V dropped 0 bases and J dropped 4; count of bases not matched to a gene: 6. The germline CDR1 and CDR2 sequences are MGHRA and YSYEKL.